These 23 T cell receptor beta chains came from one sample sequenced in a study of blood T cell repertoires in COVID-19. Sequencing used immunoSEQ multiplex PCR; TCRdb keeps in-frame clones, though not all of them. The sample has 110,000 to 150,000 clones; approximately 84% are singletons. The material sequenced was peripheral blood. All receptors come from a woman in her sixties with acute or convalescent COVID-19.

The genes are TRBV11-3 and TRBJ2-3, with a possible D match to TRBD2 (6 bases). The V end lost 3 bases, the J end lost 1 base, and 8 bases lay between the germline ends. The CDR3 runs to 14 residues. CDR1 and CDR2 (germline): SGHNT, YENEEA. This CDR3 reads CASSLGEGTDTQYF. The CDR3 bases are TGTGCCAGCAGCTTGGGGGAGGGCACAGATACGCAGTATTTT.

This rearrangement joins TRBV24-1 to TRBJ2-1; TRBD2 aligns across 8 bases. Germline CDR1 and CDR2: KGHDR and SFDVKD. The ends lost 5 bases at V and 4 bases at J; junction bases unmatched: 9. The CDR3 runs 16 residues. This CDR3 is CATSAPGTSGYNEQFF. The DNA of the CDR3 is TGTGCCACCAGTGCCCCAGGCACTAGCGGTTACAATGAGCAGTTCTTC.

The sample holds one count of this clone. The genes are TRBV28 and TRBJ1-1; D is unresolved. V lost 7 bases and J lost 4, with 16 bases in between. The germline V gene has CDR1 MDHEN and CDR2 SYDVKM. This CDR3 is built from 14 residues. The CDR3 sequence is CASIQPLLPTEAFF. In nucleotides, the CDR3 is TGTGCCAGCATACAGCCCCTACTCCCCACTGAAGCTTTCTTT.

J is TRBJ2-1 and V is TRBV24-1; possible D gene TRBD2, 5 bases. Germline values: CDR1 KGHDR, CDR2 SFDVKD. The CDR3 is 13 residues long. V was shortened by 3 bases and J by 8 bases, with 10 bases between the two germline ends. The CDR3 sequence is CATSDLPRDEQFF. The CDR3 region has the DNA TGTGCCACCAGTGATCTTCCGAGGGATGAGCAGTTCTTC.

The chain uses TRBV30 and TRBJ2-7; D remains unclear. Germline CDR1 and CDR2: GTSNPN and SVGIG (reference sequence). The CDR3 loop spans 15 amino acids. V was trimmed by 2 bases and J by 1 base, leaving 15 bases between them. The DNA of the CDR3 is TGTGCCTGGAGTTCCATCTTACTTATGTCCTACGAGCAGTACTTC. Protein: CAWSSILLMSYEQYF.

In its sample, this clone was seen a few times. This chain joins TRBV28 and TRBJ1-2; possible D gene TRBD1, 6 bases. Germline V gene data show CDR1 as MDHEN and CDR2 as SYDVKM. This CDR3 comprises 13 residues. With 7 bases removed from V and 5 bases from J, the gap between germline ends came to 14 bases. The CDR3 nucleotides are TGTGCCAGCAACGACAGGTCGAGATATGGCTACACCTTC. This translates into CASNDRSRYGYTF.

The V call is TRBV6-6, the J call TRBJ2-7; 14 bases are shared with TRBD2. With V trimmed by 5 bases and J by 4 bases, 10 bases remained unmatched. CDR1 and CDR2 from the germline V gene are MNHNY and SVGAGI (reference sequence). CDR3 size: 17 residues. The CDR3 here is CASSQTSGRALGYEQYF. The CDR3 region has the DNA TGTGCCAGCAGTCAGACTAGCGGGAGGGCCTTAGGATACGAGCAGTACTTC.

The chain combines TRBV5-6 with TRBJ2-2, with 15 positions matching TRBD2. The CDR3 sequence is 19 residues long. The V gene's germline CDR1 is SGHDT and CDR2 YYEEEE. Trimming at V came to 0 bases and at J to 4 bases, leaving 7 bases not matched to a gene. The CDR3 here is CASSLEFGGLAGGTGELFF. Here the CDR3 DNA reads TGTGCCAGCAGCTTGGAGTTCGGGGGACTAGCGGGAGGCACCGGGGAGCTGTTTTTT.

This sequence joins TRBV12-3 or TRBV12-4 and TRBJ2-7, with 7 bases lining up with TRBD1. The CDR3 is 13 residues long. V lost 8 bases, J lost 5 bases, and 9 bases stayed unmatched. CDR3 DNA sequence: TGTGCCAGCCGGGCCCGCAGGGGGAACGAGCAGTACTTC. This translates into CASRARRGNEQYF.

The chain is built from TRBV7-9 and TRBJ2-7, with D uncertain. Looked up from germline, CDR1 is SEHNR and CDR2 is FQNEAQ (reference sequence). The CDR3 runs to 12 residues. V was cut by 1 base and J by 3 bases, with 4 bases left in between. CDR3 amino acids: CASSLEHYEQYF. The CDR3 DNA sequence: TGTGCCAGCAGCTTAGAACACTACGAGCAGTACTTC.

The CDR3 sequence: CASRPQGDRTYEQYF. The CDR3 DNA is TGTGCCAGCAGACCACAGGGGGACCGAACCTACGAGCAGTACTTC. The chain has TRBV6-5 and TRBJ2-7; the match to TRBD1 covers 8 bases. The V and J ends lost 6 bases and 2 bases, in that order; junction bases with no gene match: 9. In germline, CDR1 is MNHEY, CDR2 SVGAGI. The CDR3 length is 15 residues.

This clone is a singleton in its sample. The chain has TRBV13 and TRBJ1-1; TRBD1 might be the D (5 bases). V was shortened by 1 base and J by 3 bases, with 6 bases between the two germline ends. CDR3 length: 13 amino acids. Germline CDR1 reads PRHDT; CDR2 reads FYEKMQ (reference sequence). In DNA, the CDR3 is TGTGCCAGCAGCTTAGCAGGGTACACTGAAGCTTTCTTT. Protein sequence: CASSLAGYTEAFF.

V is TRBV20-1 and J is TRBJ2-7; 8 positions match TRBD1. The J segment lost 11 bases and the V segment lost 7 bases, leaving 7 bases of the junction unmatched. CDR1 is DFQATT, CDR2 SNEGSKA, per germline (reference sequence). The CDR3 has 10 residues. CDR3 nucleotides: TGCAGTGTCAGAACGGGACAGGAGTACTTC. This codes for CSVRTGQEYF.

This chain joins TRBV10-2 and TRBJ2-7; 7 positions match TRBD2. V gave up 3 bases and J gave up 1 base; unmatched junction bases: 9. This CDR3 is built from 16 residues. The germline V gene has CDR1 WSHSY and CDR2 SAAADI. The chain's CDR3 is CASSDFWRETSYEQYF. The CDR3 nucleotides read TGCGCCAGCAGTGATTTCTGGCGGGAGACATCCTACGAGCAGTACTTC.

The J gene is TRBJ2-7, the V gene TRBV7-8; D gene unclear. Looked up from germline, CDR1 is SGHVS and CDR2 is FQNEAQ. The CDR3 sequence is 13 residues long. V lost 0 bases to trimming and J lost 3 bases, with 6 bases between them. CDR3 DNA: TGTGCCAGCAGCTTAGCTTTCGGCTACGAGCAGTACTTC. This encodes CASSLAFGYEQYF.

This sequence joins TRBV3-1 (or the pseudogene TRBV3-2) and TRBJ2-3; D unclear. The germline V gene has CDR1 LGHDT and CDR2 YNNKEL (reference sequence). The CDR3 spans 14 residues. Trimming pared 2 bases from V and 1 base from J, leaving 7 bases between. The CDR3 spells CASSQLTRTDTQYF. As DNA, the CDR3 is TGTGCCAGCAGCCAATTGACACGCACAGATACGCAGTATTTT.

The chain couples TRBV19 to TRBJ1-1, with TRBD1 as a possible D gene (6 bases). The CDR3 spans 16 residues. Germline CDR1 and CDR2: LNHDA and SQIVND (reference sequence). V lost 10 bases and J lost 1, with 22 bases in between. CDR3 region: CATMKDEGGTNTEAFF. The CDR3 nucleotides read TGTGCCACCATGAAGGATGAGGGGGGGACGAACACTGAAGCTTTCTTT.

The chain combines TRBV11-2 with TRBJ2-1; TRBD2 matches at 7 bases. The trim removed 4 bases at V and 3 bases at J, leaving 9 bases unmatched. This CDR3 has 16 residues. Germline CDR1 reads SGHAT; CDR2 reads FQNNGV. Here the CDR3 DNA reads TGTGCCAGCAGCTACGAAGCGGGACCGTTCTACAATGAGCAGTTCTTC. It is translated as CASSYEAGPFYNEQFF.

V gene TRBV28 combines with J gene TRBJ1-3; a weak D match, TRBD1 (5 bases). Between the trimmed V and J ends, which lost 3 bases and 0 bases, there was a span of 15 bases. Germline values: CDR1 MDHEN, CDR2 SYDVKM. There are 17 residues in the CDR3. CDR3 DNA: TGTGCCAGCAGTTTCTTAAGGGGCGAAGTCTCTGGAAACACCATATATTTT. Translated, it gives CASSFLRGEVSGNTIYF.

J is TRBJ2-7 and V is TRBV19, with D maybe TRBD1 (5 bases). V was trimmed by 6 bases and J by 3 bases, leaving 12 bases between them. CDR3 size: 13 residues. Germline V gene lookup returns CDR1 LNHDA and CDR2 SQIVND (reference sequence). This chain's CDR3 is CASRQDQDYEQYF. The CDR3 nucleotides read TGTGCCAGTAGACAGGACCAGGACTACGAGCAGTACTTC.

This sequence joins TRBV9 and TRBJ2-1; 7 bases map to TRBD1. This CDR3 is built from 14 residues. Germline V gene data show CDR1 as SGDLS and CDR2 as YYNGEE. V gave up 4 bases and J gave up 6 bases; unmatched junction bases: 7. CDR3 sequence reads: CASSPLTGANEQFF. CDR3 bases: TGTGCCAGCAGCCCCCTCACAGGGGCCAATGAGCAGTTCTTC.

The chain is built from TRBV3-1 (or the pseudogene TRBV3-2) and TRBJ2-2; tentatively, D is TRBD2 (5 bases). V lost 0 bases and J lost 0, with 14 bases in between. The CDR3 consists of 18 residues. Per the germline V gene, CDR1 is LGHDT and CDR2 is YNNKEL (reference sequence). The CDR3 nucleotides read TGTGCCAGCAGCCAAGATGGAGGCGTTTGGGCGAACACCGGGGAGCTGTTTTTT. Residues: CASSQDGGVWANTGELFF.

This chain uses TRBV5-6 with TRBJ1-2, with D maybe TRBD1 (6 bases). The CDR3 has 19 residues. The V and J ends lost 0 bases and 4 bases respectively, with 25 bases between them. CDR1 is SGHDT and CDR2 is YYEEEE in the germline V gene. As DNA, the CDR3 is TGTGCCAGCAGCTTGGGAGCGGGACAAACGGCTACACTAGGCTATGGCTACACCTTC. This translates into CASSLGAGQTATLGYGYTF.